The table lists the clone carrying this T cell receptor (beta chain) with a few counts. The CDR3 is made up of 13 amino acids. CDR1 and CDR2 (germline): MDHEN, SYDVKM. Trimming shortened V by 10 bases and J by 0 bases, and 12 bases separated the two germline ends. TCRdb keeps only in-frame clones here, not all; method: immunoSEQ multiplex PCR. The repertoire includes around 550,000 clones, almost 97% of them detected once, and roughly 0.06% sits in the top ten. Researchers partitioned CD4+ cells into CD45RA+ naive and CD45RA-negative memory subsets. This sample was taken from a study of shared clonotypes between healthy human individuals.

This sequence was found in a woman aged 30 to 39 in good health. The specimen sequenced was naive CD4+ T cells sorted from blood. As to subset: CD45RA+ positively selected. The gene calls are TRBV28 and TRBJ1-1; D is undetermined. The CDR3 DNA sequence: TGTGCCATCAACACAGCTCTGAACACTGAAGCTTTCTTT. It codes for CAINTALNTEAFF.